Listed below are T cell receptor beta chains from one sample, sequenced in a study of CD8 T cells in ankylosing spondylitis. TCRdb reprocessed the 5' RACE reads via MiXCR and lists one record per CDR3 protein. Of about 440,000 distinct CDR3 sequences listed, approximately 17% are singletons. Input material: blood, either unsorted or a sorted T cell fraction (not recorded which). The receptor set was obtained from a male donor with ankylosing spondylitis. The CDR3 runs from the conserved cysteine through the conserved F or W. Each record gives: J gene, clone size, D gene, CDR3 length, V gene, CDR3 DNA, CDR3 protein. The D gene is left open where the match is weak. Size values are once, few and many counts, or a class for expanded clones, and some rows have none.

j_gene: TRBJ1-3; abundance: few; d_gene: .; len: 16; v_gene: TRBV12-3/TRBV12-4; CDR3nt: TGTGCCAGCACAACCCGTTGGGGGGGGTCTGGAAACACCATATATTTT; CDR3aa: CASTTRWGGSGNTIYF
j_gene: TRBJ2-5; abundance: few; d_gene: TRBD1; len: 15; v_gene: TRBV7-9; CDR3nt: TGTGCCAGCAGCCCGACGAGACAGGGGCAAGAGACCCAGTACTTC; CDR3aa: CASSPTRQGQETQYF
j_gene: TRBJ1-6; abundance: .; d_gene: TRBD1; len: 15; v_gene: TRBV11-2; CDR3nt: TGTGCCAGCAGCTACACCGACAGGGAAGGTTCACCCCTCCACTTT; CDR3aa: CASSYTDREGSPLHF
j_gene: TRBJ2-1; abundance: once; d_gene: .; len: 12; v_gene: TRBV6-1; CDR3nt: TGTGCCAGCAGTGGGTGGTACAATGAGCAGTTCTTC; CDR3aa: CASSGWYNEQFF
j_gene: TRBJ2-7; abundance: .; d_gene: TRBD1; len: 13; v_gene: TRBV7-9; CDR3nt: TGTGCCAGCAGCTTCCGACAGGGCTCCGAGCAGTACTTC; CDR3aa: CASSFRQGSEQYF
j_gene: TRBJ2-7; abundance: many; d_gene: TRBD2; len: 17; v_gene: TRBV18; CDR3nt: TGTGCCAGCTCACAGGGACTAGCGGGACTGACTTCCTACGAGCAGTACTTC; CDR3aa: CASSQGLAGLTSYEQYF
j_gene: TRBJ2-1; abundance: few; d_gene: TRBD2; len: 17; v_gene: TRBV30; CDR3nt: TGTGCCTGGAGAACTCCGGCTTTGGCGGGAGCCTACAATGAGCAGTTCTTC; CDR3aa: CAWRTPALAGAYNEQFF
j_gene: TRBJ1-4; abundance: .; d_gene: .; len: 19; v_gene: TRBV21-1; CDR3nt: TGTGCCAGCAGCAAAGCGCGGGGCCCTCCCGGGGACAGGGACGAAAAACTGTTTTTT; CDR3aa: CASSKARGPPGDRDEKLFF
j_gene: TRBJ1-2; abundance: once; d_gene: .; len: 14; v_gene: TRBV3-1; CDR3nt: TGTGCCAGCAGCCGATCCGGGACCCCGGGAGGCTACACCTTC; CDR3aa: CASSRSGTPGGYTF
j_gene: TRBJ1-5; abundance: .; d_gene: TRBD1; len: 15; v_gene: TRBV11-2; CDR3nt: TGTGCCAGCAGCGTCGGGACAGGGAGTTTACAGCCCCAGCATTTT; CDR3aa: CASSVGTGSLQPQHF
j_gene: TRBJ2-3; abundance: few; d_gene: .; len: 14; v_gene: TRBV7-9; CDR3nt: TGTGCCAGCAGCTTAGGGGTGTCCGGTGATACGCAGTATTTT; CDR3aa: CASSLGVSGDTQYF
j_gene: TRBJ2-1; abundance: few; d_gene: TRBD2; len: 14; v_gene: TRBV7-3; CDR3nt: TGTGCCAGCAGCTACCTTGGGGGGGGGAATGAGCAGTTCTTC; CDR3aa: CASSYLGGGNEQFF
j_gene: TRBJ1-1; abundance: .; d_gene: .; len: 17; v_gene: TRBV6-4; CDR3nt: TGTGCCAGCAGTGACCCGATGCAGAGCGGGGGAAGCACTGAAGCTTTCTTT; CDR3aa: CASSDPMQSGGSTEAFF
j_gene: TRBJ2-7; abundance: many; d_gene: .; len: 13; v_gene: TRBV7-2; CDR3nt: TGTGCCAGCAGCCCCGGGCTGTTTCAGGAGCAGTACTTC; CDR3aa: CASSPGLFQEQYF
j_gene: TRBJ2-2; abundance: many; d_gene: .; len: 13; v_gene: TRBV4-3; CDR3nt: TGCGCCAGCAGCCAAGAGGTCTCGGGGGAGCTGTTTTTT; CDR3aa: CASSQEVSGELFF
j_gene: TRBJ1-2; abundance: few; d_gene: TRBD1; len: 16; v_gene: TRBV9; CDR3nt: TGTGCCAGCAGCGTAGGGACAGGGGGGTTTATGAATGGCTACACCTTC; CDR3aa: CASSVGTGGFMNGYTF
j_gene: TRBJ2-7; abundance: few; d_gene: TRBD1; len: 16; v_gene: TRBV7-9; CDR3nt: TGTGCCAGCAGCCGAGTGTGGACAGGGGGTTCCTACGAGCAGTACTTC; CDR3aa: CASSRVWTGGSYEQYF
j_gene: TRBJ2-2; abundance: many; d_gene: .; len: 13; v_gene: TRBV29-1; CDR3nt: TGCAGCGTTGTCCGGGGTTCGGGCGGGGAGCTGTTTTTT; CDR3aa: CSVVRGSGGELFF
j_gene: TRBJ1-6; abundance: .; d_gene: TRBD1; len: 13; v_gene: TRBV20-1; CDR3nt: TGCAGTGCTAGAGGGACAGGAACTTCACCCCTCCACTTT; CDR3aa: CSARGTGTSPLHF
j_gene: TRBJ1-4; abundance: .; d_gene: .; len: 14; v_gene: TRBV27; CDR3nt: TGTGCCAGCAGCTTAAACGGGCTAGGTGAAAAACTGTTTTTT; CDR3aa: CASSLNGLGEKLFF
j_gene: TRBJ2-7; abundance: many; d_gene: .; len: 11; v_gene: TRBV3-1; CDR3nt: TGTGCCAGCAGTGGCAGCTCTGAGCAGTACTTC; CDR3aa: CASSGSSEQYF
j_gene: TRBJ2-5; abundance: few; d_gene: .; len: 14; v_gene: TRBV12-3/TRBV12-4; CDR3nt: TGTGCCAGCAGACTAACAGGGCGTGGGGAGACCCAGTACTTC; CDR3aa: CASRLTGRGETQYF
j_gene: TRBJ2-2; abundance: few; d_gene: .; len: 13; v_gene: TRBV5-1; CDR3nt: TGCGCCAGCAGCATCGCCGAGACCGGGGAGCTGTTTTTT; CDR3aa: CASSIAETGELFF
j_gene: TRBJ1-2; abundance: few; d_gene: TRBD1; len: 15; v_gene: TRBV20-1; CDR3nt: TGCAGTGCTAGCCCCAGGACAGGGTCCGCGGGTGGCTACACCTTC; CDR3aa: CSASPRTGSAGGYTF
j_gene: TRBJ2-3; abundance: few; d_gene: .; len: 12; v_gene: TRBV3-1; CDR3nt: TGTGCCAGCAGCCGACCCGAAGGCACGCAGTATTTT; CDR3aa: CASSRPEGTQYF
j_gene: TRBJ2-5; abundance: .; d_gene: .; len: 13; v_gene: TRBV28; CDR3nt: TGTGCCAGCACCCCGATCCCTCCGGGGACCCAGTACTTC; CDR3aa: CASTPIPPGTQYF